A single sample is the source of the 19 T cell receptor beta chains below, sequenced in a study of long-term antiretroviral therapy in people with HIV. Researchers ran immunoSEQ v3.0 at survey level. Clones were sequenced by immunoSEQ multiplex PCR, and TCRdb holds only the in-frame ones, with some missing. The sample has some 30,000 clones; roughly 98% are singletons. The input for sequencing was unsorted PBMCs, taken 7.6 years after starting antiretroviral therapy. The receptors originated from a man aged 30 to 39 with HIV.

The chain carries TRBV5-4 and TRBJ2-7; 16 bases agree with TRBD2. CDR3 size: 17 residues. The V segment lost 4 bases and the J segment 0 bases; nucleotides outside the gene matches: 4. CDR1 and CDR2 (germline): SGHNT, YYREEE (reference sequence). CDR3 amino acids: CASSRGLAGGFSYEQYF. DNA of the CDR3: TGTGCCAGCAGCCGGGGACTAGCGGGGGGGTTCTCCTACGAGCAGTACTTC.

The chain combines TRBV9 with TRBJ2-1; no firm D call. The CDR3 runs 12 residues. Trimming took 3 bases from V and 7 from J, leaving 8 bases between them. Germline values: CDR1 SGDLS, CDR2 YYNGEE. As DNA, the CDR3 is TGTGCCAGCAGCGGCCCTAGGAATGAGCAGTTCTTC. It specifies CASSGPRNEQFF.

A note on this clone: A read error may account for a junction end that differs from germline. The CDR3 protein is CASSDHRDRPVHRF. DNA of the CDR3: TGTGCCAGCAGCGACCACCGGGACAGGCCGGTACATAGGTTC. This rearrangement joins TRBV11-2 to TRBJ2-7; 8 nucleotides match TRBD1. CDR3 length: 14 residues. Germline CDR1 SGHAT, CDR2 FQNNGV.

The rearrangement uses TRBV5-1 and TRBJ1-2, with D unclear. Trimming took 0 bases from V and 5 from J, leaving 14 bases between them. CDR3 size: 15 residues. Germline V lookup: CDR1 SGHRS, CDR2 YFSETQ. The CDR3 reads CASSLGQGIPYGYTF. DNA of the CDR3: TGCGCCAGCAGCTTGGGACAAGGGATCCCTTATGGCTACACCTTC.

The chain couples TRBV5-1 to TRBJ1-1; D gene unclear. CDR1 SGHRS and CDR2 YFSETQ come from the germline V gene. This CDR3 spans 15 amino acids. The V end was cut by 5 bases, the J end by 1 base, with 15 bases between. CDR3 protein: CASSPPNGENTEAFF. CDR3 nucleotides: TGCGCCAGCAGTCCACCCAACGGGGAGAACACTGAAGCTTTCTTT.

The V and J genes are TRBV9 and TRBJ1-1; TRBD1 is a possible D gene (5 bases). The CDR3 contains 14 residues. Trimming took 0 bases from V and 10 from J, leaving 16 bases between them. Looked up from germline, CDR1 is SGDLS and CDR2 is YYNGEE. This chain's CDR3 is CASSVDPGRGVAFF. The CDR3 DNA is TGTGCCAGCAGCGTAGACCCGGGGCGAGGGGTAGCTTTCTTT. Together with reference TRBV9 and TRBJ1-1, the CDR3 gives the full variable domain: DSGVTQTPKHLITATGQRVTLRCSPRSGDLSVYWYQQSLDQGLQFLIQYYNGEERAKGNILERFSAQQFPDLHSELNLSSLELGDSALYFCASSVDPGRGVAFFGQGTRLTVV.

This chain joins TRBV10-3 and TRBJ1-4; the D is unclear. The V gene's germline CDR1 is ENHRY and CDR2 SYGVKD. Trimming pared 9 bases from V and 8 bases from J, leaving 13 bases between. The CDR3 runs to 12 residues. CDR3 sequence: CAISPGTEKLFF. CDR3 nucleotides: TGTGCCATTTCCCCAGGCACAGAAAAACTGTTTTTT.

The chain couples TRBV19 to TRBJ1-4; 8 positions agree with TRBD1. The trim removed 3 bases at V and 9 bases at J, leaving 12 bases unmatched. The germline V gene has CDR1 LNHDA and CDR2 SQIVND (reference sequence). The CDR3 spans 16 residues. The CDR3, as DNA: TGTGCCAGTAGTATGGGACAGGAGTGGATAATGCAAAAACTGTTTTTT. Translation: CASSMGQEWIMQKLFF.

The chain carries TRBV9 and TRBJ2-5; 7 bases align to TRBD1. The closer fit of TRBJ2-7 to the DNA end suggests the J call may be wrong. The CDR3 totals 12 residues. Germline V lookup: CDR1 SGDLS, CDR2 YYNGEE. The CDR3 reads CASSGTGDEQYF. CDR3 DNA sequence: TGTGCCAGCAGCGGTACAGGGGACGAGCAGTACTTC.

V and J are TRBV29-1 and TRBJ1-1, with D perhaps matching TRBD1 (5 bases). Germline V gene lookup returns CDR1 SQVTM and CDR2 ANQGSEA. CDR3 length: 14 amino acids. The V gene lost 0 bases and the J gene lost 6 bases, with 14 bases spanning the gap. The chain's CDR3 is CSVEDLGVSAEAFF. The CDR3 nucleotides read TGCAGCGTTGAAGACCTGGGGGTGTCCGCTGAAGCTTTCTTT. The complete variable domain, with remaining parts taken from reference TRBV29-1 and TRBJ1-1, reads SAVISQKPSRDICQRGTSLTIQCQVDSQVTMMFWYRQQPGQSLTLIATANQGSEATYESGFVIDKFPISRPNLTFSTLTVSNMSPEDSSIYLCSVEDLGVSAEAFFGQGTRLTVV.

The rearrangement joins TRBV7-2 to TRBJ1-2; TRBD1 agrees at 10 bases. Germline CDR1 is SGHTA and CDR2 is FQGNSA. The CDR3 consists of 15 residues. V dropped 2 bases and J dropped 3; count of bases not matched to a gene: 3. This CDR3 reads CASSLRGTGDYGYTF. As DNA, the CDR3 is TGTGCCAGCAGCTTAAGAGGGACAGGGGACTATGGCTACACCTTC.

V usage is TRBV19 and J usage is TRBJ2-3; 7 bases fit TRBD2. The V gene's germline CDR1 is LNHDA and CDR2 SQIVND (reference sequence). Trimming took 3 bases from V and 0 from J; bases not matched to a gene: 9. This CDR3 spans 17 amino acids. CDR3 sequence: CASSIASGRSSTDTQYF. The CDR3 DNA reads as TGTGCCAGTAGTATCGCTAGCGGCCGCTCTAGCACAGATACGCAGTATTTT.

The V and J genes are TRBV7-9 and TRBJ2-2, with D possibly being TRBD2 (6 bases). V shed 1 base and J shed 3 bases, with 15 bases lying between them. This CDR3 spans 17 amino acids. The germline CDR1 and CDR2 sequences are SEHNR and FQNEAQ (reference sequence). The CDR3 nucleotides are TGTGCCAGCAGCTTAGTAGACGGGGGAGAACACACCGGGGAGCTGTTTTTT. Protein: CASSLVDGGEHTGELFF.

J is TRBJ2-7 and V is TRBV11-2; possibly TRBD1 or TRBD2 for D (6 bases each). CDR3 length: 13 amino acids. The germline V and J ends were trimmed by 5 bases and 3 bases, with 11 bases remaining between them. CDR1 is SGHAT, CDR2 FQNNGV, per germline. DNA for the CDR3: TGTGCCAGCAGCAAGGGGGAGGACTACGAGCAGTACTTC. Translating it yields CASSKGEDYEQYF.

The chain has TRBV30 and TRBJ2-1, with 7 bases lining up with TRBD2. This CDR3 has 14 amino acids. Losses at the gene ends were 3 bases for V and 1 base for J; bases not matched to a gene: 3. Germline CDR1 and CDR2: GTSNPN and SVGIG (reference sequence). DNA for the CDR3: TGTGCCTGGAGCGGGACTACTTCCTACAATGAGCAGTTCTTC. Protein sequence: CAWSGTTSYNEQFF.

The chain uses TRBV11-3 and TRBJ1-1; D gene ambiguous. The germline V gene has CDR1 SGHNT and CDR2 YENEEA. The CDR3 totals 14 residues. The V and J ends lost 8 bases and 2 bases respectively, with 15 bases between them. The DNA of the CDR3 is TGTGCCAGCGCGCTTGGGCCTTCAAACACTGAAGCTTTCTTT. Translation gives CASALGPSNTEAFF.

This chain links TRBV19 with TRBJ1-2, with D possibly being TRBD1 (6 bases). The CDR3 is 12 residues long. Germline V gene data show CDR1 as LNHDA and CDR2 as SQIVND (reference sequence). Trimming left V 7 bases short and J 4 bases short, with 10 bases between. The CDR3 sequence is CASMDSLYGYTF. The CDR3 DNA follows: TGTGCCAGTATGGACAGCCTCTATGGCTACACCTTC.

The chain recombines TRBV6-4 with TRBJ2-7; perhaps TRBD2 as D (7 bases). In germline, CDR1 is MRHNA, CDR2 SNTAGT. Trimming left V 8 bases short and J 1 base short, with 21 bases between. The CDR3 consists of 16 residues. The CDR3, as DNA: TGTGCCAGCCCGGGCGGTGCGGGGAGGGGGTCCTACGAGCAGTACTTC. Its protein product is CASPGGAGRGSYEQYF.

This rearrangement joins TRBV19 to TRBJ2-1, with D perhaps TRBD2 (6 bases). Germline values: CDR1 LNHDA, CDR2 SQIVND (reference sequence). The CDR3 runs 14 residues. V lost 3 bases and J lost 7, with 13 bases in between. The CDR3 loop reads CASSIGLEGNEQFF. The CDR3 DNA reads as TGTGCCAGTAGTATCGGCCTGGAGGGAAATGAGCAGTTCTTC.